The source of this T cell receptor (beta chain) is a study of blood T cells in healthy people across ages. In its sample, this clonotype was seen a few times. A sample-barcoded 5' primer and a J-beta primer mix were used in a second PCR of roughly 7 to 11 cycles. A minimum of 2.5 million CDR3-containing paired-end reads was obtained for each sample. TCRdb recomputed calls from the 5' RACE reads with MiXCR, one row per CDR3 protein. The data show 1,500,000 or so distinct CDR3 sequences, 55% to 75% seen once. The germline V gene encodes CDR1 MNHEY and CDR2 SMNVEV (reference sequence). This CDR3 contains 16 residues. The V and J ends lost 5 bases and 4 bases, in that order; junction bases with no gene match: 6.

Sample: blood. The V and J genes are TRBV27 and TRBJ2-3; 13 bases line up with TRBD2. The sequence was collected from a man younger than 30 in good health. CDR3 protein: CASSLRTSGGSDTQYF. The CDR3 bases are TGTGCCAGCAGTCTAAGGACTAGCGGGGGTTCAGATACGCAGTATTTT.